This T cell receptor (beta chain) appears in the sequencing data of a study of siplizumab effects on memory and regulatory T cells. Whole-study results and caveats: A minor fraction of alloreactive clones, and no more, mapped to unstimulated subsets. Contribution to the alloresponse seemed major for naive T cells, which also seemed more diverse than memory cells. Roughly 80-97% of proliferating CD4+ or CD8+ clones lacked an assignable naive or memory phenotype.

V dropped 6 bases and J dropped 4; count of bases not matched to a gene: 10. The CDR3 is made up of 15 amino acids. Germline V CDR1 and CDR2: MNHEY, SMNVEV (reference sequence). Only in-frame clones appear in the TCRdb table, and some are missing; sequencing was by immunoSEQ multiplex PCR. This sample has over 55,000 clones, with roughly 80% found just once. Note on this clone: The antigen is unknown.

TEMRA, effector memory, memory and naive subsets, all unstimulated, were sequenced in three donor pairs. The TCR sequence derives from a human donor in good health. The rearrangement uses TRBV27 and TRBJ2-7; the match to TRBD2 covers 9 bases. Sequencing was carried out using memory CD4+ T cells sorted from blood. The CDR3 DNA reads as TGTGCCAGCAGGGGGGGTAGCGGGAGAATGTACGAGCAGTACTTC. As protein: CASRGGSGRMYEQYF.